The T cell receptor delta chain under discussion was sequenced for a study of γδ T cells in repeated Plasmodium falciparum infection. Regarding this clone: For this DNA, TCRdb reports the protein of a much larger clone, which diverges at residue 11, most likely from a read error; the protein presented here is translated directly from the DNA.

The CDR3 runs 14 residues. Germline assignment: CDR1 TSWWSYY and CDR2 QGS. V gave up 1 base and J gave up 9 bases, with 15 bases separating them. Sequencing covered both gamma and delta TCR chains per sample. TCRdb processed the multiplex PCR reads again with the CATT caller. The table includes about 57,000 delta-chain clones, 1.7% detected once. Vgamma9/Vdelta2+ and Vdelta2-negative gammadelta T cells were flow-sorted from PBMC for bulk sequencing. The V call is TRDV1, the J call TRDJ1; D ambiguous. TCRdb is silent on the J gene; assignment here came from matching the DNA to germline. The TCR originated in a pool of human donors (malaria-infected and uninfected, not separated). Specimen: gamma-delta T cells from blood. CDR3 DNA: TGTGCTCTTGGGGAACCGGATCCTTTGCTGGAACTCATCTTT. This codes for CALGEPDPLLELIF.